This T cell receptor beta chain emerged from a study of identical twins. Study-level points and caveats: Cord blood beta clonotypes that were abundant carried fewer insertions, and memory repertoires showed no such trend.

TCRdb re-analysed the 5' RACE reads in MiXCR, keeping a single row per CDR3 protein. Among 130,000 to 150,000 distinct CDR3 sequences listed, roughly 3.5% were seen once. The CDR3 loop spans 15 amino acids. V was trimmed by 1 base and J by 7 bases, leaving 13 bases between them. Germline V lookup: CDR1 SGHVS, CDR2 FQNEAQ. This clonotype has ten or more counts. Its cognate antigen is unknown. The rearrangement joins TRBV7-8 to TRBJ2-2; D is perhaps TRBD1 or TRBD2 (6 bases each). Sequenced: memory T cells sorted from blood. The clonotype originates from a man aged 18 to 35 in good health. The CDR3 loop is CASSLEGGRVGELFF. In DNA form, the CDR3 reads TGTGCCAGCAGCTTAGAAGGGGGGCGGGTCGGGGAGCTGTTTTTT. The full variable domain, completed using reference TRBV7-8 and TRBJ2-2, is GAGVSQSPRYKVAKRGQDVALRCDPISGHVSLFWYQQALGQGPEFLTYFQNEAQLDKSGLPSDRFFAERPEGSVSTLKIQRTQQEDSAVYLCASSLEGGRVGELFFGEGSRLTVL.